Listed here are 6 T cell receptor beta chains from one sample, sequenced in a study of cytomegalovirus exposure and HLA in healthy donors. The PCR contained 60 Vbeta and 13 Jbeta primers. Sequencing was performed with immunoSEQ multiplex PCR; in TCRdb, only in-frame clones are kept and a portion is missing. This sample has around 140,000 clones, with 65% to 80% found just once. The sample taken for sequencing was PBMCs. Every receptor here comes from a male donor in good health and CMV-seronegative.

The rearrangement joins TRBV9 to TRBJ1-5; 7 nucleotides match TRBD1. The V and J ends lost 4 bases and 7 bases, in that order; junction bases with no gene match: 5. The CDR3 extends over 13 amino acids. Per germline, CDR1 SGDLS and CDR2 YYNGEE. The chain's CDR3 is CASSPRGQQPQHF. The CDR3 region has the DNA TGTGCCAGCAGCCCGAGGGGACAGCAGCCCCAGCATTTT.

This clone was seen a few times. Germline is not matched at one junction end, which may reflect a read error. CDR3 nucleotides: TGTTCCAGCAGCTCCGGGGGGCAGGGGGCAACTGAAGCTTTCTTT. Translated, it gives CSSSSGGQGATEAFF. The J gene is TRBJ1-1, the V gene TRBV7-9, with 8 bases identical to TRBD1. Germline loops: CDR1 SEHNR, CDR2 FQNEAQ (reference sequence). The CDR3 runs 15 residues.

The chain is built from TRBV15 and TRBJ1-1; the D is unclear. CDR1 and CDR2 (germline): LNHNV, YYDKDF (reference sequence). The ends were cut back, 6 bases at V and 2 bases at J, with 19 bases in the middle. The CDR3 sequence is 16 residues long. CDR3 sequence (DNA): TGTGCCACCAGGGGCGGGCGCGAAGGGTTAAACACTGAAGCTTTCTTT. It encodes CATRGGREGLNTEAFF.

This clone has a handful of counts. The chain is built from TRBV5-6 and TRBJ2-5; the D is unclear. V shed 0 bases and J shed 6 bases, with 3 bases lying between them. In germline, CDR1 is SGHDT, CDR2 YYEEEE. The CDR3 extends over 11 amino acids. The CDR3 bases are TGTGCCAGCAGCTTGGGGCAGACCCAGTACTTC. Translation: CASSLGQTQYF.

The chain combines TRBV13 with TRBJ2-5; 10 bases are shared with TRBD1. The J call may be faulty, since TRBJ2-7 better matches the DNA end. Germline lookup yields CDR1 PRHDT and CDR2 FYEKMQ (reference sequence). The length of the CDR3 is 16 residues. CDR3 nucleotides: TGTGCCAGCAGCCCGTCCGGGACAGGGGAAGTCCACGAGCAGTACTTC. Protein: CASSPSGTGEVHEQYF.

The CDR3 reads CASSLVVVAGVQNEQFF. In DNA form, the CDR3 reads TGTGCCAGCAGCTTAGTTGTAGTAGCGGGGGTCCAAAATGAGCAGTTCTTC. The chain couples TRBV7-2 to TRBJ2-1; TRBD2 matches at 9 bases. Germline V lookup: CDR1 SGHTA, CDR2 FQGNSA. The CDR3 has 17 amino acids. The J segment lost 7 bases and the V segment lost 1 base, leaving 11 bases of the junction unmatched.